This T cell receptor beta chain was observed in a study of blood T cell repertoires in COVID-19. Looking at the study overall: Material from acute and convalescent COVID-19 was sourced from the United States, Italy and Spain.

The V end was cut by 2 bases, the J end by 2 bases, with 4 bases between. Germline V gene data show CDR1 as SNHLY and CDR2 as FYNNEI. The CDR3 totals 14 residues. Authors' analysis steps: Reference gene primer amplification yielded estimated nucleated cell counts. Libraries were prepared by immunoSEQ multiplex PCR; TCRdb keeps only in-frame clonotypes and omits some of them. V and J calls plus clone size are reproduced from that table; the DNA served to infer D and trimming. This sample has around 76,000 clones, with more than 85% found just once. This sequence was found in a man aged 55 to 70 with acute or convalescent COVID-19. This chain joins TRBV2 and TRBJ2-6; D unresolved. Sequencing used peripheral blood. The CDR3 is CASSEPAGANVLTF. In DNA form, the CDR3 reads TGTGCCAGCAGTGAACCCGCTGGGGCCAACGTCCTGACTTTC.